A selection of T cell receptor beta chains follows, all from one sample in a study of blood T cells in healthy people across ages. TCRdb re-derived calls from the 5' RACE reads in MiXCR, one entry per CDR3 protein. The sample lists 780,000 or so distinct CDR3 sequences, about 48% occurring once. The specimen sequenced was blood. These receptors were taken from a man older than 75 in good health. Each CDR3 is given with its conserved first and last residue. D genes are given only for firm matches. Clone size is given for some rows only: seen once, a few or many times, or a class if the clone is expanded.

-	TRBV6-6	TRBJ1-1	-	TGTGCCAGCAGTACGCCCCAGACCCTAGGTGGTGGCACTGAAGCTTTCTTT	CASSTPQTLGGGTEAFF
-	TRBV24-1	TRBJ2-1	-	TGTGCCACCGGAGACAGCCTCTCCTACAATGAGCAGTTCTTC	CATGDSLSYNEQFF
TRBD1	TRBV6-2/TRBV6-3	TRBJ2-7	few	TGTGCCAGCAGGGGACAGAACTACGAGCAGTACTTC	CASRGQNYEQYF
-	TRBV24-1	TRBJ2-7	-	TGTGCCACCAGGGACACAGGTTCCTACGAGCAGTACTTC	CATRDTGSYEQYF
-	TRBV7-3	TRBJ1-1	once	TGTGCCAGCAGCCGAGATCAGGTGCAGTACACTGAAGCTTTCTTT	CASSRDQVQYTEAFF
TRBD2	TRBV9	TRBJ2-1	-	TGTGCCAGCAGCGTTAGCGGGTCAGTGGGGAATGAGCAGTTCTTC	CASSVSGSVGNEQFF
-	TRBV4-1	TRBJ2-5	once	TGCGCCAGCAACCCTGGAGGAGAGACCCAGTACTTC	CASNPGGETQYF
-	TRBV10-3	TRBJ2-1	few	TGTGCCACCGGGACCAAGTACAATGAGCAGTTCTTC	CATGTKYNEQFF
-	TRBV29-1	TRBJ2-1	-	TGCAGCGGTGGAGGGGGGAGGGGCAATGAGCAGTTCTTC	CSGGGGRGNEQFF
-	TRBV24-1	TRBJ1-1	-	TGTGCCACCAGTGATTTGGTGACAGATCGAGCTTTCTTT	CATSDLVTDRAFF
TRBD1	TRBV6-5	TRBJ1-6	-	TGTGCCAGCAGTTACAGGGGGCGCAAATATAATTCACCCCTCCACTTT	CASSYRGRKYNSPLHF
-	TRBV7-3	TRBJ2-3	-	TGTGCCAGCAGCCTGCTAGCGTCCCCCACAGATACGCAGTATTTT	CASSLLASPTDTQYF
-	TRBV4-2	TRBJ2-7	-	TGTGCCAGCAGCCAAGGGGGGTCTTCTCGCGAGCAGTACTTC	CASSQGGSSREQYF
TRBD2	TRBV9	TRBJ2-5	once	TGTGCCAGCAGCGTAGCTAGCGGGAGGTTGGAGACCCAGTACTTC	CASSVASGRLETQYF
-	TRBV11-2	TRBJ2-2	-	TGTGCCAGCAGCTTATTGCGGGGAGCTGGGGAGCTGTTTTTT	CASSLLRGAGELFF
-	TRBV15	TRBJ2-5	-	TGTGCCACCAGCAGAGACGGGCCGAGACTCAATGAGCAGTACTTC	CATSRDGPRLNEQYF
-	TRBV20-1	TRBJ2-3	-	TGCAGTGCTCCCCTGGGGGATACGCAGTATTTT	CSAPLGDTQYF
TRBD2	TRBV15	TRBJ2-3	-	TGTGCCACCAGCAGGGCAGGGACTAGCGAGGACAGATACGCGTATTTT	CATSRAGTSEDRYAYF
TRBD1	TRBV29-1	TRBJ1-1	-	TGCAGCGGTGCTGGGGACAGCCTCAGGTACACTGAAGCTTTCTTT	CSGAGDSLRYTEAFF
TRBD1	TRBV29-1	TRBJ2-6	many	TGCAGCGTTACGGACAGGGGGCCTGGGGCCAACGTCCTGACTTTC	CSVTDRGPGANVLTF
-	TRBV6-6	TRBJ1-2	-	TGTGCCAGCAGTTACTCTAGGGTCGGGGGCGTAGACTATGGCTACACCTTC	CASSYSRVGGVDYGYTF
-	TRBV12-3/TRBV12-4	TRBJ2-2	-	TGTGCCAGCAGAAGGGGCGGTTCGAACACCGGGGAGCTGTTTTTT	CASRRGGSNTGELFF
-	TRBV7-3	TRBJ2-1	-	TGTGCCAGCAGCTTAGGTGGCGGAGGGCAGAGCTCCTACAATGAGCAGTTCTTC	CASSLGGGGQSSYNEQFF
-	TRBV12-3/TRBV12-4	TRBJ2-7	-	TGTGCCAGCAGTTCCCAGGACTACAATGAGCAGTACTTC	CASSSQDYNEQYF
-	TRBV7-2	TRBJ1-1	-	TGTGCCAGCAGCTCCGAGGGGGGTTTCACTGAAGCTTTCTTT	CASSSEGGFTEAFF
-	TRBV11-3	TRBJ2-1	once	TGTGCCAGCAGCCCGGGACTCTCCGGGATCGATGAGCAGTTCTTC	CASSPGLSGIDEQFF
TRBD1	TRBV20-1	TRBJ2-5	few	TGCAGCCTCCTGTCGGGACAGGAGAAAGAGACCCAGTACTTC	CSLLSGQEKETQYF
-	TRBV12-3/TRBV12-4	TRBJ2-5	once	TGTGCCAGCAGCCTTAGTGGGTCCGTGGAGACCCAGTACTTC	CASSLSGSVETQYF
TRBD2	TRBV20-1	TRBJ2-7	few	TGCAGTGCTAGAGACCGGGTGGGACTAGGCTCCTACGAGCAGTACTTC	CSARDRVGLGSYEQYF
TRBD2	TRBV29-1	TRBJ2-7	-	TGCAGCGTTGAAGACAGAGTTCGGGGGGCCTACGAGCAGTACTTC	CSVEDRVRGAYEQYF
-	TRBV5-1	TRBJ2-3	-	TGCGCCAGTAGCTCGAATGGGGAGCGGACCGCAGATACGCAGTATTTT	CASSSNGERTADTQYF
TRBD2	TRBV6-1	TRBJ2-7	-	TGTGCCAGCAGTGAAATCCCTAGCGGGCTGTACAATGAGCAGTACTTC	CASSEIPSGLYNEQYF
-	TRBV7-8	TRBJ2-1	-	TGTGCCAGCAGCTTAGCTGTGCTCTACAATGAGCAGTTCTTC	CASSLAVLYNEQFF
-	TRBV7-2	TRBJ2-7	-	TGTGCCAGCAGCATCACGACAGGCTACGAGCAGTACTTC	CASSITTGYEQYF
TRBD2	TRBV24-1	TRBJ2-5	-	TGTGCCACCAGTGATCCGACGGGGAGGGATAGGACCCAGTACTTC	CATSDPTGRDRTQYF
-	TRBV5-6	TRBJ1-2	-	TGTGCCAGCATTGGGGCAGGTTACGGCTACACCTTC	CASIGAGYGYTF
-	TRBV3-1	TRBJ2-7	-	TGTGCCAGCAGCCAAGGGGCAGGGCGATACGAGCAGTACTTC	CASSQGAGRYEQYF
TRBD1	TRBV24-1	TRBJ1-2	-	TGTGCCACCAGTGCAGGGGGTGACCAGGGCTACACCTTC	CATSAGGDQGYTF
TRBD1	TRBV7-3	TRBJ2-5	few	TGTGCCAGCAGGCTACGGCCTAGGGACAGGGCTCAAGAGACCCAGTACTTC	CASRLRPRDRAQETQYF
TRBD2	TRBV3-1	TRBJ2-1	few	TGTGCCAGCAGCCGTCTAGCGGACGCCTACAATGAGCAGTTCTTC	CASSRLADAYNEQFF
-	TRBV9	TRBJ2-5	-	TGTGCCAGCAGCCGAAACCCCGGGGAGACCCAGTACTTC	CASSRNPGETQYF
TRBD1	TRBV28	TRBJ2-4	-	TGTGCCAGCAGACGGGCAACAGGGGTAGCCAAAAACATTCAGTACTTC	CASRRATGVAKNIQYF
TRBD2	TRBV7-8	TRBJ2-7	few	TGTGCCAGCAGCTTAGGCGGGTCGGCTAGCGGGAGGTACGAGCAGTACTTC	CASSLGGSASGRYEQYF
TRBD2	TRBV15	TRBJ2-4	few	TGTGCCACCAGCAGAGTAAGGACTAGCGGGCCCCAGCAGTACTTC	CATSRVRTSGPQQYF
-	TRBV20-1	TRBJ1-1	few	TGCAGTGCTAGAGGTTACAACGCTGAAGCTTTCTTT	CSARGYNAEAFF
-	TRBV10-2	TRBJ2-5	-	TGCGCCAGCAGGCAGGGGTGGACCCAGTACTTC	CASRQGWTQYF